This T cell receptor beta chain was recovered during a study of persistence of HIV-infected CD4 T cells. Study-wide context: Isolated cells were CMV- and HIV-1 Gag-responding CD4+ T cells.

Cells were stimulated with CMV-infected fibroblast lysates at 10 ug/mL. Memory cells lacking CD40L and CD69 with high CD45RO were sorted. For at least 4 years, plasma HIV-1 RNA was undetectable (<50 copies/mL). The libraries were made with immunoSEQ version 4 in survey mode. Profiling relied on immunoSEQ multiplex PCR, and the TCRdb table lists in-frame clones only, not all of them. The sample holds 25,000 to 35,000 clones, more than 75% seen once. Worth noting for this clone: Its antigen is unknown.

The input for sequencing was CD4+ T cells sorted from PBMCs after approximately 19-hour stimulation, taken from a patient who received antiretroviral therapy. The origin of this receptor is an adult woman with HIV who was CMV-seropositive.

The CDR3 bases are TGTGCCTGGAGTGTCCCATCGACAGGGTGGGGTTCACCCCTCCACTTT. Translated, it gives CAWSVPSTGWGSPLHF. V usage is TRBV30 and J usage is TRBJ1-6; 7 bases line up with TRBD1. The CDR3 has 16 amino acids. Per the germline V gene, CDR1 is GTSNPN and CDR2 is SVGIG (reference sequence). With V trimmed by 0 bases and J by 9 bases, 11 bases remained unmatched.